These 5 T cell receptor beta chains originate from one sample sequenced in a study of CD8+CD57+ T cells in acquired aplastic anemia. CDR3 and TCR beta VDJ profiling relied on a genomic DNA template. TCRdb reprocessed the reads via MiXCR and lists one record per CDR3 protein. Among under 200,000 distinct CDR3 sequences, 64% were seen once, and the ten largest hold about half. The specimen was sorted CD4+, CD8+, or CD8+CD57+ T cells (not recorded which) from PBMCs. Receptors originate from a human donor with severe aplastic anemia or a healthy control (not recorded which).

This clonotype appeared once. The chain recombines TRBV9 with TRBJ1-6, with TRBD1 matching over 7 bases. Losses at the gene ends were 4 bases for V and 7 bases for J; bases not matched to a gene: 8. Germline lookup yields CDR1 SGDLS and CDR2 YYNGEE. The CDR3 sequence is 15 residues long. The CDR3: CASSWMTGTNSPLHF. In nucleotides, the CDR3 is TGTGCCAGCAGCTGGATGACAGGGACCAATTCACCCCTCCACTTT.

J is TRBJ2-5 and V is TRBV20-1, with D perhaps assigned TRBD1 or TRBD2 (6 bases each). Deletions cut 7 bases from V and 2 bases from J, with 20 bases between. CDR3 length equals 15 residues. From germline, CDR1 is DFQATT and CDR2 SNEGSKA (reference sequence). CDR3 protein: CSVDGGLGVQETQYF. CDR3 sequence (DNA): TGCAGTGTCGACGGGGGCCTTGGGGTACAAGAGACCCAGTACTTC.

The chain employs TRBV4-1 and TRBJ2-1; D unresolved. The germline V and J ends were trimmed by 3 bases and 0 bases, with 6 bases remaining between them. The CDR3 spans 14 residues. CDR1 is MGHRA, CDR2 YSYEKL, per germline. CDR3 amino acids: CASSHFNSYNEQFF. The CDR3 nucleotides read TGCGCCAGCAGCCACTTCAACTCCTACAATGAGCAGTTCTTC.

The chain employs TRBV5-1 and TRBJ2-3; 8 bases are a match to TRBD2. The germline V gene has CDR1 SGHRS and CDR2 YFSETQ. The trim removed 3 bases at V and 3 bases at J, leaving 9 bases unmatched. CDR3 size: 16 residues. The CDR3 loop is CASSSHETSVTDTQYF. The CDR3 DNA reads TGCGCCAGCAGCTCCCACGAGACTAGCGTAACAGATACGCAGTATTTT.

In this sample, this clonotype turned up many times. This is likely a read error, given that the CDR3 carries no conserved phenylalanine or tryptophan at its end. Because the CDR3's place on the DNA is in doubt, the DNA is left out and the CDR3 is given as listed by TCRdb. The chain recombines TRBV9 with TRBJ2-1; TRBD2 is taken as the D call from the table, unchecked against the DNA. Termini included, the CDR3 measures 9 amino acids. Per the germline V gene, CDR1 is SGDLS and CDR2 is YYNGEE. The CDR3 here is CASSPRVAG.